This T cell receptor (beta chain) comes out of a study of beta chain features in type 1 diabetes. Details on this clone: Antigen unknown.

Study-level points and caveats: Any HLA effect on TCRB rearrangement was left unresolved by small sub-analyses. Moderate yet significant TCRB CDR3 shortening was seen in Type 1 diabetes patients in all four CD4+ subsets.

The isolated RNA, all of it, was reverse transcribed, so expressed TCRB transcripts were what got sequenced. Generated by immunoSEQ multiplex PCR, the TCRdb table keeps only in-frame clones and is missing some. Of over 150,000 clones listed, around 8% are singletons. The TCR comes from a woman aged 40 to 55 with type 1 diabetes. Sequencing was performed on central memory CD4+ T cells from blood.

Written as DNA, the CDR3 is TGCAGCGTTTGGGACTCGGGTCAAGAAAAACTGTTTTTT. Protein sequence: CSVWDSGQEKLFF. The chain employs TRBV29-1 and TRBJ1-4; D is perhaps TRBD1 (5 bases). The germline V gene has CDR1 SQVTM and CDR2 ANQGSEA. The CDR3 covers 13 residues. The ends were cut back, 5 bases at V and 8 bases at J, with 15 bases in the middle.